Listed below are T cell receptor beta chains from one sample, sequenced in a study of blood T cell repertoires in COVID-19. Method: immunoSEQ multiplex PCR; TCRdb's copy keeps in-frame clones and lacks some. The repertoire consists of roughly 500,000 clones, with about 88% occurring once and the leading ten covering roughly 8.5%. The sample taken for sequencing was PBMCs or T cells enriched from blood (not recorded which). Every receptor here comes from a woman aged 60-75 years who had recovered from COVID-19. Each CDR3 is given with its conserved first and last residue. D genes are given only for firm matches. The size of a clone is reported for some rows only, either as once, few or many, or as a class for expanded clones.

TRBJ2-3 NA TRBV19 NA TGTGCCAGTAGTATAGGTCAGGGGTCTCCCGCAGATACGCAGTATTTT CASSIGQGSPADTQYF
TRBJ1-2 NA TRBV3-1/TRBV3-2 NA TGTGCCAGCAGCCGCGGGGGGGCGCCGAACTATGGCTACACCTTC CASSRGGAPNYGYTF
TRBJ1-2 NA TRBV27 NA TGTGCCAGCAGCCTGCTGACAGGTTATGGCTACACCTTC CASSLLTGYGYTF
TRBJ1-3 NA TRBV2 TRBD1 TGTGCCAGCACCGGGACAGGGTTGGGAAACACCATATATTTT CASTGTGLGNTIYF
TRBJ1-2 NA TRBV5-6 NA TGTGCCAGCAGGAAGCGAGACAGTAACTATGGCTACACCTTC CASRKRDSNYGYTF
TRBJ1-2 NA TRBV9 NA TGTGCCAGCAGCTTTACAGGGATCGATGGCTACACCTTC CASSFTGIDGYTF
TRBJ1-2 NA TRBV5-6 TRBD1 TGTGCCAGCAGCTTTGGACAGGGCCTAGGTGCGGGCTATGGCTACACCTTC CASSFGQGLGAGYGYTF
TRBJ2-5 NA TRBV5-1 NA TGCGCCAGCAGTAGGACAGTAGGCGAGACCCAGTACTTC CASSRTVGETQYF
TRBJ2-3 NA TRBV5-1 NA TGCGCCAGCAGTCCTGGGACACCTAGCACAGATACGCAGTATTTT CASSPGTPSTDTQYF
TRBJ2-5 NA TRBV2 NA TGTGCCAGCGGAGCCCGGGGATACCAAGAGACCCAGTACTTC CASGARGYQETQYF
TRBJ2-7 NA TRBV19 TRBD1 TGTGCCAGTAGTATCGCCGGGACAGGGGACGAGCAGTACTTC CASSIAGTGDEQYF
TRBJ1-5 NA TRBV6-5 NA TGTGCCAGCAGTATCCAGGTCGCTACCAATCAGCCCCAGCATTTT CASSIQVATNQPQHF
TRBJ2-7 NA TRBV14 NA TGTGCCAGCAGCCAAGTCGGCGAGCAGTACTTC CASSQVGEQYF
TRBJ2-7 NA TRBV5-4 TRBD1 TGTGCCAGCAGCGCCCCCGGGACAGGAACCTACGAGCAGTACTTC CASSAPGTGTYEQYF
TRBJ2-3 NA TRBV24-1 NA TGTGCCACCAGTGTAGGGGGGGCGGCGGATACGCAGTATTTT CATSVGGAADTQYF
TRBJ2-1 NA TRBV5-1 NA TGCGCCAGCAGCTTGGGGTCCCAGGGGCGGGATGAGCAGTTCTTC CASSLGSQGRDEQFF
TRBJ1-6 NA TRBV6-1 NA TGTGCCAGCAGTGAGCTGGCAGGGGTCAATTCACCCCTCCACTTT CASSELAGVNSPLHF
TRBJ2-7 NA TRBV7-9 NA TGTGCCAGCAGCCTCCCCTCGGACGAGCAGTACTTC CASSLPSDEQYF
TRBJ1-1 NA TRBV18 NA TGTGCCAGCTCAGCCACGGGACGGACGGGCCCGGGGGGCACTGAAGCTTTCTTT CASSATGRTGPGGTEAFF
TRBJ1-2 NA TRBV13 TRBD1 TGTGCCAGCAGCCGAGTGACCGAATACGGACAGGGCGTCTATGGCTACACCTTC CASSRVTEYGQGVYGYTF
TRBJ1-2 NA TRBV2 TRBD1 TGTGCCAGTGACCTGACAGGGGGATATGGCTACACCTTC CASDLTGGYGYTF
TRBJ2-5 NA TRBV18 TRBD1 TGTGCCAGCTCATTCTTGACAGGGTTGAGCCAAGAGACCCAGTACTTC CASSFLTGLSQETQYF
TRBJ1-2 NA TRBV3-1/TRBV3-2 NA TGTGCCAGCAGCCAGTCGGAGGACTATGGCTACACCTTC CASSQSEDYGYTF
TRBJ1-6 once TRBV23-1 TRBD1 TGCGCCAGCAGTCAATCGCCCCTCCGGGACAGTCTTAATTCACCCCTCCACTTT CASSQSPLRDSLNSPLHF
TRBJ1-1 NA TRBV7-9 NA TGTGCCAGCAGCTTGGACGGGGGCACTGAAGCTTTCTTT CASSLDGGTEAFF
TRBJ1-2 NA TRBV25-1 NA TGTGCCAGCAGTGAACCCGGGGAGAAGAGCTACACCTTC CASSEPGEKSYTF